This T cell receptor (beta chain) was identified in a study of cytomegalovirus exposure and HLA in healthy donors (dated by TCRdb to between 2016 and 2019). For the study in its entirety: An earlier analysis of more than 550 of the donors reported 250 to 300 Gb of sequence data and 117 million unique TCR beta sequences obtained from around 190 million T cells. Around 300 gigabases of sequencing data and approximately 85 million unique TCR sequences were included in an early release covering around 600 HLA-typed donors. The genetic ancestry cluster associated with self-reported Caucasian donors included about 81% of the 398 genotyped donors. The study aimed to test whether cataloging public T cell receptors could reveal signatures of past pathogen exposure. The study profiled the T cell repertoires of under 850 subjects by immunosequencing and related them to cytomegalovirus serostatus. Along with the roughly 700-subject first cohort, a separate validation cohort of over a hundred different subjects was used. The study combined high-throughput TCR immunosequencing, statistical association of individual TCRs with disease status, and machine learning to predict cytomegalovirus infection status. A later analysis re-examined previously published TCR beta repertoires from hundreds of donors and added high-resolution HLA genotyping to investigate patterns of TCR occurrence. Rather than drawing on any new phenotypic data, the later analysis identified candidate immune exposures from TCR beta sequences and the way those sequences occurred across donors. To decide whether each TCR beta V gene segment behaved as functional or pseudogenic, an earlier analysis of approximately 620 of the donors relied on high-throughput TCR beta sequencing. Alongside the repertoire data, information on donor age, sex, ethnicity and CMV serostatus was compiled. A later genetic analysis took genome-wide SNP genotypes for about 65% of the 666 donors and used that subset as a discovery cohort. Every repertoire in the discovery cohort had been generated on one and the same sequencing platform. HLA typing included class I and class II loci at four-digit resolution. The number of typed donors differed by locus: about 629-630 for A, B, C, DRB1 and DQB1; 522 for DQA1; approximately 600 for DPA1; and around 490 for DPB1. Several DR-DQ haplotypes were treated as single units for association and clustering because of strong linkage in the cohort. On average, approximately 250,000 unique TCR beta nucleotide sequences were sequenced per donor among some 420 genotyped donors of the cohort, with roughly 18% of those sequences being non-productive. Results the study describes overall, beyond this receptor: Across donors, most TCR sequences were observed very rarely, whereas some public TCRs were present in many individuals. In vitro tests confirmed that a few of the cytomegalovirus-associated TCR beta chains recognize cytomegalovirus antigens. The authors suggested that the approach could potentially be generalized to other disease states and immunological phenotypes. In both the original and validation cohorts, the classifier was reported to diagnose cytomegalovirus status with high specificity and sensitivity. A later analysis found that HLA-associated TCR beta chains were more clonally expanded and had lower generation probabilities than equally common non-associated chains. When HLA alleles, especially DR and DQ, strongly co-occurred, attributing TCR associations to individual alleles was difficult. In this cohort, only TCR beta chains were sequenced, and detectable features were limited by the absence of alpha or paired-chain data. Correlated functional status among segregating V segments might reflect linkage disequilibrium, but an unknown experimental factor could not be ruled out. The presence/absence analyses assumed that sequencing depth was roughly uniform across donors, and that assumption may not be true. In the study, approximately 160 TCR beta chains were listed as associated with cytomegalovirus. According to a later genetic analysis, donors in an Asian-associated ancestry cluster had fewer N-insertions in productive TCRs than the roughly 660-donor mean. Broadly in line with IMGT annotations, most TCR beta V segments showed up in productive rearrangements about 87% or about 30% of the time in an earlier analysis of several hundred of the donors. Because HLA typing was missing for some donors at each locus, association tests included only the typed subset. A further reported finding was that TCR beta sequences accurately predicted the HLA-A and HLA-B alleles for most subjects in the first cohort. A later analysis reported that several top co-occurrence clusters appeared linked to parvovirus B19, influenza, CMV and Epstein-Barr virus. A later analysis found that TCR association rates varied across HLA loci, with DRB1 alleles showing the most associated TCRs and HLA-C alleles the fewest. Because counts were too low, some 17 rarely observed V segments, including chromosome 9 orphons, were left out of the earlier analysis of approximately 500 of the donors. The sequencing pipeline was judged likely to have produced a cluster of highly shared sequence variants as a technical artifact. Specific HLA alleles were associated with 15,000 to 20,000 TCR beta sequences at a false discovery rate of 0.05 in a later analysis. According to a later analysis, most CMV-associated TCR beta chains appeared to be HLA-restricted, and the HLA associations seemed to be driven largely by CMV exposure. V-gene and J-gene trimming of TCR beta chains was associated with a missense DCLRE1C variant in a later genetic analysis, and the association was replicated in an independent cohort. For the cohort, immune exposure information was limited to CMV serostatus.

Comment on this clone: Its antigen is unknown. No much larger clone exists at a distance of one base, and base qualities are not known.

The cohort was made up of under 800 healthy bone marrow donors. All cohort members were sampled while nominally healthy, although unrecorded immune exposures were likely present. The donor tested CMV seronegative, placing the donor among the approximately 400 seronegative members of the cohort. A peripheral blood sample was collected from each donor, and TCR beta sequencing was performed on peripheral blood mononuclear cells. The Qiagen DNeasy Blood Extraction Kit was used to extract genomic DNA from the blood cell samples. The protocol used for the library was the immunoSEQ multiplex PCR assay. For the multiplex PCR, a mixture combining 60 forward primers for TCR Vbeta segments and 13 reverse primers for TCR Jbeta segments was used. The CDR3 region of rearranged TCR beta genes was amplified from genomic DNA with a multiplex PCR assay. On the Illumina HiSeq System, the amplified TCR beta libraries were sequenced as 87-base-pair reads. Per the authors' processing: A later analysis tallied around 87 million unique TCR beta chains across the 610 or so repertoires, and approximately 9.9 million of those chains were shared by two or more donors. Raw reads were error-corrected and collapsed into unique sequences with a nearest-neighbor algorithm that merged closely related sequences to remove PCR and sequencing errors. CDR3 sequences were aligned to IMGT reference sequences to assign V, D and J gene segments. Each retained sequence needed at least a six-nucleotide match to both a V gene segment and a J gene segment. Rearrangements were called productive when the CDR3 lacked stop codons and stayed in frame with V and J; all others were non-productive. Following IMGT convention, CDR3 was defined as the stretch from the second conserved V-encoded cysteine to the conserved J-encoded phenylalanine. Sequences without an unambiguous match to a single V gene segment were excluded from the earlier analysis of about 640 of the donors. In an earlier analysis of 587 of the donors, V segments were called functional above 56.7% productive rearrangements and were called segregating when the between-donor standard deviation exceeded 5%. A statistical classification framework was built to diagnose cytomegalovirus status from the catalog of TCR beta chain sequences. In a later analysis, V and J genes were assigned by comparing TCR nucleotide sequences against IMGT/GENE-DB human TR gene sequences. In a later analysis, CDR3 sequences and most-parsimonious VDJ recombination scenarios were assigned using the TCRdist pipeline. In a later analysis, each TCR beta chain was defined by its CDR3 amino acid sequence together with its V-gene family, and reads without a unique V-gene family were excluded. To address suspected cross-contamination and a sequencing artifact, a later analysis removed some 620 highly shared, low-generation-probability nucleotide sequences. A later analysis calculated a clonal expansion index for each public chain from normalized within-repertoire ranks of inferred template counts. In a later analysis, generation probabilities were computed with a VDJ recombination model fitted to out-of-frame rearrangements, and the resulting probabilities were checked against IGoR. Hypergeometric tests were used in a later analysis to score TCR-TCR, TCR-HLA and TCR-CMV co-occurrence, with a repertoire-size bias correction applied to the TCR pairs. A later analysis estimated false discovery rates by permuting HLA or CMV assignments 20 times. In a later analysis, co-occurring TCRs were grouped using DBSCAN, with TCRdist sequence similarity added in when clustering inside HLA-allele-positive subsets. Repertoires with fewer than 30,000 or more than 120,000 public chains, plus five repertoires with anomalous nucleotide sharing, were excluded from co-occurrence clustering. In its TCRdb copy, this immuneACCESS table keeps in-frame sequences only and misses some clones. Where compared with another copy, unresolved V genes explain less than half of these, and the others have no known cause. For V, J and clone size, that table is used; D and trimming come from the DNA. Across this sample there are around 170,000 clones, with roughly 70% seen only once. The top ten hold over 1.2% of the sample.

Sequences were obtained from PBMCs. This TCR was recovered from a girl aged 10 to 17 in good health and CMV-seronegative.

The DNA sequence is as follows: TGTGCCAGTAGAATCCGGCAGGGCGGTGGGGGGAATCAGCCCCAGCATTTT. Its protein product is CASRIRQGGGGNQPQHF. The chain couples TRBV19 to TRBJ1-5, and perhaps TRBD1 as D gene, on 5 matching bases. V sheds 6 bases and J sheds 4 bases, leaving 22 bases between their ends. Measured from the cysteine to the phenylalanine, the CDR3 is 17 residues long. The kept DNA is CDR3 alone, 51 bases in frame from the first base. Via the germline V gene (reference sequence), CDR1 is LNHDA and CDR2 SQIVND.